The text below deals with one T cell receptor (beta chain). Antigen specificity is unknown. The sample comes from a study of cytomegalovirus exposure and HLA in healthy donors. Overall study findings and caveats: Diagnosis of cytomegalovirus status made by the classifier reportedly showed high specificity and sensitivity. While the bulk of TCR sequences proved rare, some public TCRs turned up in many donors. In the 120 validation repertoires, about 94% of cluster scores exceeded 0, per a later analysis. In vitro confirmation showed three CMV-associated chains to be CMV antigen specific.

Trimming at V came to 6 bases and at J to 7 bases, leaving 8 bases not matched to a gene. The CDR3 runs to 15 residues. CDR1 and CDR2 from the germline V gene are MDHEN and SYDVKM. Method: immunoSEQ multiplex PCR; TCRdb's copy keeps in-frame clones and lacks some. This table has more than 50,000 clones, 75% to 95% appearing once. Sequenced: PBMCs. The chain has TRBV28 and TRBJ2-1; 11 bases fit TRBD2. The clonotype comes from a woman aged 25 to 39 in good health and CMV-seronegative. The DNA for the CDR3 is TGTGCCAGCAGGAGGTCGGGACTAGCGGCTAATGAGCAGTTCTTC. As protein: CASRRSGLAANEQFF.